One sample yielded the 23 T cell receptor beta chains listed below, sequenced in a study of T cell responses to AZD1222 COVID-19 vaccine. Repertoires were generated with immunoSEQ multiplex PCR, while TCRdb's copy carries only in-frame clones and drops some. The table has around 120,000 clones, roughly 93% seen once. The specimen comprised peripheral blood, sampled on day 0 of AZD1222 vaccination. The receptor source for this set is an adult in good health.

The rearrangement joins TRBV7-9 to TRBJ1-4; the D is unclear. Trimming removed 11 bases at V and 3 bases at J, with 16 bases between. From germline, CDR1 is SEHNR and CDR2 FQNEAQ (reference sequence). The CDR3 is 14 residues long. The DNA for the CDR3 is TGTGCCGGATCCGACGAGCAGTCTAATGAAAAACTGTTTTTT. Residues: CAGSDEQSNEKLFF.

This chain links TRBV28 with TRBJ1-4; maybe TRBD1 (5 bases). The CDR3 has 14 residues. Germline values: CDR1 MDHEN, CDR2 SYDVKM. V was clipped by 8 bases and J by 7 bases, with 17 bases between them. The CDR3 is CASWGGTLTEKLFF. The CDR3 bases are TGTGCCAGCTGGGGGGGAACCCTAACTGAAAAACTGTTTTTT. The whole variable domain, filled in from reference TRBV28 and TRBJ1-4, reads DVKVTQSSRYLVKRTGEKVFLECVQDMDHENMFWYRQDPGLGLRLIYFSYDVKMKEKGDIPEGYSVSREKKERFSLILESASTNQTSMYLCASWGGTLTEKLFFGSGTQLSVL.

This sequence joins TRBV29-1 and TRBJ1-2; TRBD1 matches 10 bases. Germline trimming cut 0 bases from V and 6 bases from J; bases unmatched to any gene: 1. The CDR3 runs 13 residues. Germline CDR1 reads SQVTM; CDR2 reads ANQGSEA. For the CDR3, the DNA is TGCAGCGTTGAAGAGGGGACAGGGGATGGCTACACCTTC. It encodes CSVEEGTGDGYTF.

The V call is TRBV23-1, the J call TRBJ1-1; no firm D call. TRBV23-1 falls under the ORF class, with uncertain function. The CDR3 sequence is 16 residues long. V shed 3 bases and J shed 6 bases, with 20 bases lying between them. The CDR3 region is CASSHPSGQTKPEAFF. The CDR3 bases are TGCGCCAGCAGTCACCCGAGTGGGCAGACTAAACCTGAAGCTTTCTTT.

This chain connects TRBV6-5 to TRBJ1-1; 7 bases fit TRBD1. Germline V gives CDR1 MNHEY, CDR2 SVGAGI. The ends lost 7 bases at V and 1 base at J; junction bases unmatched: 6. CDR3 size: 14 residues. In DNA form, the CDR3 reads TGTGCCAGCAAGGCGGGACAGTGGAACACTGAAGCTTTCTTT. Translation gives CASKAGQWNTEAFF.

This sequence joins TRBV21-1 and TRBJ1-5. TRBV21-1 is shown as a pseudogene. The CDR3 spans 14 residues. The DNA for the CDR3 is TGTGCCAGCCCTTCTCCGGGCAGCGATCAGCCCCAGCATTTT. It specifies CASPSPGSDQPQHF.

The chain links TRBV19 to TRBJ2-1; 15 bases map to TRBD2. The CDR3 loop spans 16 amino acids. CDR1 and CDR2 (germline): LNHDA, SQIVND (reference sequence). The junction had 4 bases not matched to a gene; V was cut back by 4 bases and J by 6 bases. CDR3 amino acids: CASSRGTSGRSNEQFF. The CDR3, as DNA: TGTGCCAGTAGTAGAGGGACTAGCGGGAGGTCCAATGAGCAGTTCTTC.

This chain connects TRBV11-3 to TRBJ2-1, with D perhaps given as TRBD1 or TRBD2 (6 bases each). V shed 4 bases and J shed 8 bases, with 18 bases lying between them. The CDR3 is 15 residues long. Germline V gives CDR1 SGHNT, CDR2 YENEEA. In DNA, the CDR3 is TGTGCCAGCAGCTGGGGACCGATTGGGGGGCATGAGCAGTTCTTC. Translated: CASSWGPIGGHEQFF. Filled out from reference TRBV11-3 and TRBJ2-1, the complete variable domain reads EAGVVQSPRYKIIEKKQPVAFWCNPISGHNTLYWYLQNLGQGPELLIRYENEEAVDDSQLPKDRFSAERLKGVDSTLKIQPAELGDSAVYLCASSWGPIGGHEQFFGPGTRLTVL.

The rearrangement uses TRBV9 and TRBJ1-3; possibly TRBD1 for D (5 bases). The CDR3 has 15 residues. Looked up from germline, CDR1 is SGDLS and CDR2 is YYNGEE. V was trimmed by 6 bases and J by 0 bases, leaving 13 bases between them. CDR3 sequence reads: CASTVGGSSGNTIYF. The CDR3 DNA sequence: TGTGCCAGCACGGTTGGGGGTTCCTCTGGAAACACCATATATTTT.

This chain connects TRBV12-5 to TRBJ2-2, with D hard to call. With 6 bases removed from V and 3 bases from J, the gap between germline ends came to 20 bases. This CDR3 spans 17 amino acids. CDR1 and CDR2 (germline): LGHNT, FRNRAP. This CDR3 reads CASGFVRSWGDTGELFF. DNA for the CDR3: TGTGCTAGTGGCTTCGTACGTAGTTGGGGTGACACCGGGGAGCTGTTTTTT.

This rearrangement joins TRBV28 to TRBJ2-7; 7 bases agree with TRBD1. CDR3 length: 14 amino acids. With V trimmed by 3 bases and J by 3 bases, 5 bases remained unmatched. Germline V gene lookup returns CDR1 MDHEN and CDR2 SYDVKM. CDR3 in DNA: TGTGCCAGCAGTTTGGTAGGGACAGACTACGAGCAGTACTTC. Protein: CASSLVGTDYEQYF.

This clone occurred once. The chain combines TRBV5-1 with TRBJ2-5; D may be TRBD2 (5 bases). This CDR3 spans 14 amino acids. Between the trimmed V and J ends, which lost 1 base and 1 base, there was a span of 8 bases. The germline V gene encodes CDR1 SGHRS and CDR2 YFSETQ. The CDR3 region is CASSLMSGQETQYF. The CDR3 nucleotides are TGCGCCAGCAGCTTGATGAGCGGCCAAGAGACCCAGTACTTC.

This sequence joins TRBV4-2 and TRBJ1-3; D might be TRBD1 (5 bases). In germline, CDR1 is LGHNA, CDR2 YNFKEQ. The CDR3 is 16 amino acids. The V end was cut by 0 bases, the J end by 8 bases, with 17 bases between. CDR3 coding DNA: TGTGCCAGCAGCCAAGATCTCGGAGTCAGGGCAGACACCATATATTTT. This gives the protein CASSQDLGVRADTIYF.

This clone was picked up a small number of times. The rearrangement uses TRBV6-5 and TRBJ1-3; TRBD1 is a possible D gene (6 bases). This CDR3 has 14 residues. Germline V CDR1 and CDR2: MNHEY, SVGAGI. V was trimmed by 5 bases and J by 5 bases, leaving 13 bases between them. The chain's CDR3 is CASSTGSGRNTIYF. CDR3 nucleotides: TGTGCCAGCAGTACAGGGTCGGGACGAAACACCATATATTTT.

The chain is built from TRBV28 and TRBJ2-5; TRBD2 agrees at 14 bases. Looked up from germline, CDR1 is MDHEN and CDR2 is SYDVKM. The CDR3 covers 17 residues. Trimming at V came to 4 bases and at J to 5 bases, leaving 9 bases not matched to a gene. In nucleotides, the CDR3 is TGTGCCAGCAGTTCCGGGACTAGCGGGAGCGGGAGGGAGACCCAGTACTTC. This gives the protein CASSSGTSGSGRETQYF.

J is TRBJ1-1 and V is TRBV7-2, with 8 bases aligning to TRBD1. The V and J ends lost 1 base and 7 bases, in that order; junction bases with no gene match: 2. CDR1 is SGHTA and CDR2 is FQGNSA in the germline V gene. The length of the CDR3 is 13 residues. The CDR3 nucleotides read TGTGCCAGCAGCTTAGGGGACAGGTTTGAAGCTTTCTTT. This sequence encodes CASSLGDRFEAFF.

The genes are TRBV7-2 and TRBJ1-5; D is undetermined. The CDR3 runs 14 residues. V lost 3 bases to trimming and J lost 1 base, with 7 bases between them. Germline V lookup: CDR1 SGHTA, CDR2 FQGNSA. Here the CDR3 reads CASSLRASNQPQHF. CDR3 DNA: TGTGCCAGCAGCTTGAGGGCAAGCAATCAGCCCCAGCATTTT.

This chain joins TRBV3-1 (or the pseudogene TRBV3-2) and TRBJ2-7; no firm D call. V was cut by 8 bases and J by 4 bases, with 18 bases left in between. This CDR3 spans 14 amino acids. Germline V gene data show CDR1 as LGHDT and CDR2 as YNNKEL (reference sequence). This CDR3 is CASPRWRRKYEQYF. The CDR3 nucleotides read TGTGCCAGCCCCCGGTGGAGACGGAAGTACGAGCAGTACTTC.

The V and J genes are TRBV4-1 and TRBJ1-4; D is unclear. The CDR3 is made up of 15 amino acids. V was cut by 0 bases and J by 4 bases, with 9 bases left in between. CDR1 MGHRA and CDR2 YSYEKL come from the germline V gene. The CDR3 DNA is TGCGCCAGCAGCCAAGACGGGCAGTTTAATGAAAAACTGTTTTTT. This translates into CASSQDGQFNEKLFF.

J is TRBJ2-1 and V is TRBV10-3; 7 nucleotides align to TRBD2. The ends lost 1 base at V and 0 bases at J; junction bases unmatched: 9. CDR1 and CDR2 (germline): ENHRY, SYGVKD. This CDR3 comprises 18 residues. This chain's CDR3 is CAISELPGLKSSYNEQFF. The CDR3 bases are TGTGCCATCAGTGAGTTACCGGGACTAAAGAGCTCCTACAATGAGCAGTTCTTC.

The V call is TRBV19, the J call TRBJ2-3; D not resolved. Between the trimmed V and J ends, which lost 3 bases and 0 bases, there was a span of 16 bases. The CDR3 loop spans 17 amino acids. Looked up from germline, CDR1 is LNHDA and CDR2 is SQIVND (reference sequence). The DNA for the CDR3 is TGTGCCAGTAGTATCACTGTTTGGGCTGGGAGCACAGATACGCAGTATTTT. Translated, it gives CASSITVWAGSTDTQYF.

The chain links TRBV3-1 (or the pseudogene TRBV3-2) to TRBJ1-2, with 8 bases matching TRBD1. The germline CDR1 and CDR2 sequences are LGHDT and YNNKEL (reference sequence). The CDR3 sequence is 14 residues long. V lost 1 base, J lost 4 bases, and 2 bases stayed unmatched. The CDR3 spells CASSQVGTGYGYTF. The DNA of the CDR3 is TGTGCCAGCAGCCAAGTAGGGACAGGCTATGGCTACACCTTC.

This clone came up once. This chain joins TRBV3-1 (or the pseudogene TRBV3-2) and TRBJ1-2, with D uncertain. Germline CDR1 reads LGHDT; CDR2 reads YNNKEL (reference sequence). V was clipped by 4 bases and J by 7 bases, with 13 bases between them. The CDR3 spans 13 residues. As DNA, the CDR3 is TGTGCCAGCAGCCCCAGGCCTTCAGGTGGCTACACCTTC. It specifies CASSPRPSGGYTF.